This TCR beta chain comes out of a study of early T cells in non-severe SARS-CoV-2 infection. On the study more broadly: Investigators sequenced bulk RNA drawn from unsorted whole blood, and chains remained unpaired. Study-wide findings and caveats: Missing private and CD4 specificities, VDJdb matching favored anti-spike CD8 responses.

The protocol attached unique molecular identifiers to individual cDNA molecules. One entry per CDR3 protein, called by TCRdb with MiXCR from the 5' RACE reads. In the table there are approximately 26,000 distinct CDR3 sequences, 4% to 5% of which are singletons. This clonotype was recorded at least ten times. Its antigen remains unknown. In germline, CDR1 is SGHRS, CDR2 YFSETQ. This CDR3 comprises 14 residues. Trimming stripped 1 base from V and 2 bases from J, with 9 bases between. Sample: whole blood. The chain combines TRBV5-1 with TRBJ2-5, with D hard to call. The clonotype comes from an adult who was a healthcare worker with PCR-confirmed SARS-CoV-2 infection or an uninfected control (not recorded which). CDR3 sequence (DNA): TGCGCCAGCAGCTTGAGCTCCAGGCAAGAGACCCAGTACTTC. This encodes CASSLSSRQETQYF.